These 22 T cell receptor beta chains came from one sample sequenced in a study of shared clonotypes between healthy human individuals. TCRdb keeps only in-frame clones here, not all; method: immunoSEQ multiplex PCR. The data show roughly 1,000,000 clones, roughly 74% seen once. Sequenced: memory CD4+ T cells from PBMCs. Stated subset: CD45RA-negative fraction. The origin of the receptors is a man aged 18 to 30 in good health. Some clones in this sample may be carry-over from other donors' samples.

This clone showed up just a few times. The chain carries TRBV15 and TRBJ1-5, with TRBD1 matching 9 bases. V shed 4 bases and J 7 bases; nucleotides not matched to a gene: 11. Germline lookup yields CDR1 LNHNV and CDR2 YYDKDF (reference sequence). The CDR3 has 16 amino acids. The CDR3 sequence is CATSTPGGTGRQPQHF. In DNA, the CDR3 is TGTGCCACCAGCACTCCTGGGGGGACAGGGCGGCAGCCCCAGCATTTT.

This chain uses TRBV4-2 with TRBJ1-1, with D unclear. This CDR3 region has 14 residues. Germline CDR1 reads LGHNA; CDR2 reads YNFKEQ. The germline V and J ends were trimmed by 5 bases and 8 bases, with 18 bases remaining between them. The CDR3 spells CASSSSVGQSEAFF. CDR3 nucleotide sequence: TGTGCCAGCAGCAGCTCGGTCGGGCAGTCAGAAGCTTTCTTT.

This clone occurred many times. J is TRBJ1-2 and V is TRBV5-4, with D hard to call. Trimming cost V 1 base and J 8 bases, with 12 bases left between them. This CDR3 region has 13 residues. Per germline, CDR1 SGHNT and CDR2 YYREEE (reference sequence). The CDR3 here is CASSLSALWGYTF. CDR3 bases: TGTGCCAGCAGCTTGTCGGCCCTATGGGGCTACACCTTC. The variable domain in full, with the rest retrieved from reference TRBV5-4 and TRBJ1-2, is ETGVTQSPTHLIKTRGQQVTLRCSSQSGHNTVSWYQQALGQGPQFIFQYYREEENGRGNFPPRFSGLQFPNYSSELNVNALELDDSALYLCASSLSALWGYTFGSGTRLTVV.

Only a few counts were recorded for this clone. The chain recombines TRBV4-1 with TRBJ2-2; D may be TRBD1 (5 bases). The CDR3 is made up of 15 amino acids. Per the germline V gene, CDR1 is MGHRA and CDR2 is YSYEKL. Trimming cost V 0 bases and J 5 bases, with 10 bases left between them. CDR3 in amino acids: CASSQDRAVTGELFF. DNA for the CDR3: TGCGCCAGCAGCCAAGACAGGGCGGTTACCGGGGAGCTGTTTTTT.

The chain has TRBV7-2 and TRBJ2-7; possibly TRBD1 for D (5 bases). Germline CDR1 reads SGHTA; CDR2 reads FQGNSA. V shed 1 base and J shed 10 bases, with 17 bases lying between them. The CDR3 has 14 residues. CDR3 sequence: CASSLVGPGQGQYF. Here the CDR3 DNA reads TGTGCCAGCAGCTTAGTGGGGCCTGGGCAGGGACAGTACTTC.

The sample holds one count of this clone. This chain links TRBV30 with TRBJ1-6; D remains ambiguous. Trimming shortened V by 0 bases and J by 7 bases, and 7 bases separated the two germline ends. CDR1 is GTSNPN, CDR2 SVGIG, per germline (reference sequence). This CDR3 is 13 amino acids long. The CDR3 region has the DNA TGTGCCTGGAGTGTAGGGCAGAATTCACCCCTCCACTTT. This sequence encodes CAWSVGQNSPLHF.

This clone was observed a single time. The V gene is TRBV6-6, the J gene TRBJ1-1; D unresolved. V was shortened by 4 bases and J by 3 bases, with 9 bases between the two germline ends. The CDR3 has 13 amino acids. Germline-derived CDR1 and CDR2 are MNHNY and SVGAGI (reference sequence). CDR3 coding DNA: TGTGCCAGCAGTTCTTTAGGGTACACTGAAGCTTTCTTT. Translated: CASSSLGYTEAFF.

V gene TRBV6-6 combines with J gene TRBJ1-2; D ambiguous. CDR3 length: 13 amino acids. Per the germline V gene, CDR1 is MNHNY and CDR2 is SVGAGI (reference sequence). V dropped 6 bases and J dropped 4 bases, with 12 bases sitting between them. The chain's CDR3 is CASRLFPPYGYTF. The CDR3 nucleotides are TGTGCCAGCAGACTCTTTCCTCCCTATGGCTACACCTTC.

This chain connects TRBV7-2 to TRBJ2-1, with 12 positions matching TRBD2. Germline V CDR1 and CDR2: SGHTA, FQGNSA. J was trimmed by 8 bases and V by 0 bases; bases with no gene match: 11. The CDR3 extends over 18 amino acids. The CDR3 protein is CASSLALGLAGGPDEQFF. For the CDR3, the DNA is TGTGCCAGCAGCTTAGCGCTTGGGCTAGCGGGAGGGCCCGATGAGCAGTTCTTC.

The chain carries TRBV11-1 and TRBJ2-1; 7 nucleotides match TRBD1. The trim removed 2 bases at V and 7 bases at J, leaving 14 bases unmatched. The CDR3 sequence is 17 residues long. Germline CDR1 and CDR2: SGHAT and FQDESV (reference sequence). In DNA form, the CDR3 reads TGTGCCAGCAGCTTACGCCTTCGACAGGGCGCTTTGAATGAGCAGTTCTTC. Encoded protein: CASSLRLRQGALNEQFF.

The sample holds a few counts of this clone. V gene TRBV6-5 combines with J gene TRBJ2-7, with TRBD1 matching over 9 bases. Germline V gene lookup returns CDR1 MNHEY and CDR2 SVGAGI. Unmatched junction bases numbered 8, after V lost 7 bases and J lost 4 bases. This CDR3 is built from 14 residues. The CDR3 DNA follows: TGTGCCAGCACTCCGCCGGACAGGGGATACGAGCAGTACTTC. It yields the protein CASTPPDRGYEQYF.

This clone was detected ten times or more. The rearrangement uses TRBV10-1 and TRBJ2-5; tentative D call: TRBD1 (5 bases). The CDR3 covers 15 residues. Trimming pared 4 bases from V and 4 bases from J, leaving 16 bases between. CDR1 WNHNN and CDR2 SYGVQD come from the germline V gene (reference sequence). The CDR3 sequence: CASSGGRGRGETQYF. In DNA form, the CDR3 reads TGCGCCAGCAGTGGAGGAAGGGGTAGGGGAGAGACCCAGTACTTC.

V gene TRBV4-2 combines with J gene TRBJ2-7, with 8 bases that match TRBD2. The length of the CDR3 is 16 residues. Per germline, CDR1 LGHNA and CDR2 YNFKEQ. With V trimmed by 0 bases and J by 2 bases, 6 bases remained unmatched. In nucleotides, the CDR3 is TGTGCCAGCAGCCAAGAAGCTAGCGGGTTTCCCTACGAGCAGTACTTC. Translation: CASSQEASGFPYEQYF.

V and J are TRBV4-3 and TRBJ1-4; D is possibly TRBD1 (5 bases). Germline V lookup: CDR1 LGHNA, CDR2 YSLEER. V was trimmed by 4 bases and J by 3 bases, leaving 9 bases between them. The CDR3 loop spans 14 amino acids. The CDR3 DNA sequence: TGCGCCAGCAGCCGGGGCTCGGCTAATGAAAAACTGTTTTTT. This gives the protein CASSRGSANEKLFF.

The J gene is TRBJ2-7, the V gene TRBV30; a weak D match, TRBD2 (5 bases). Trimming left V 0 bases short and J 9 bases short, with 12 bases between. The CDR3 has 12 residues. CDR1 and CDR2 from the germline V gene are GTSNPN and SVGIG (reference sequence). CDR3 sequence (DNA): TGTGCCTGGAGTGTTTCCCAGGCGGGGCAGTACTTC. Translation: CAWSVSQAGQYF.

This rearrangement joins TRBV5-1 to TRBJ2-1; 10 bases line up with TRBD2. Losses at the gene ends were 0 bases for V and 4 bases for J; bases not matched to a gene: 4. The CDR3 consists of 16 residues. From germline, CDR1 is SGHRS and CDR2 YFSETQ. The CDR3, as DNA: TGCGCCAGCAGCTTGGGGACTAGCGGCAGGTACAATGAGCAGTTCTTC. It specifies CASSLGTSGRYNEQFF.

The chain links TRBV5-4 to TRBJ2-2, with 7 bases matching TRBD1. Germline CDR1 SGHNT, CDR2 YYREEE (reference sequence). The length of the CDR3 is 15 residues. V dropped 4 bases and J dropped 5; count of bases not matched to a gene: 8. The CDR3 sequence: CASSPMPGGTGELFF. For the CDR3, the DNA is TGTGCCAGCAGCCCCATGCCAGGGGGAACCGGGGAGCTGTTTTTT.

The chain has TRBV7-2 and TRBJ2-3; D gene unclear. This CDR3 is built from 13 residues. CDR1 and CDR2 (germline): SGHTA, FQGNSA. The V and J ends lost 5 bases and 2 bases respectively, with 8 bases between them. The chain's CDR3 is CASSARVTDTQYF. In DNA form, the CDR3 reads TGTGCCAGCAGCGCCCGGGTCACAGATACGCAGTATTTT.

This clone was counted a single time. V gene TRBV6-1 combines with J gene TRBJ1-4, with D perhaps TRBD1 (6 bases). The V and J ends lost 8 bases and 8 bases respectively, with 18 bases between them. Germline loops: CDR1 MNHNS, CDR2 SASEGT. The CDR3 length is 14 residues. CDR3: CASLARGAREKLFF. CDR3 DNA: TGTGCCAGCCTGGCCAGGGGCGCAAGGGAAAAACTGTTTTTT.

Worth noting for this clone: This clone may be a read error of a much larger clone one base away. This chain connects TRBV4-2 to TRBJ2-1; perhaps TRBD2 as D (5 bases). Germline lookup yields CDR1 LGHNA and CDR2 YNFKEQ. The CDR3 has 13 residues. V was shortened by 0 bases and J by 7 bases, with 7 bases between the two germline ends. CDR3 coding DNA: TGTGCCAGCAGCCAAGATACGGGGAATGAGCAGTTCTTC. It codes for CASSQDTGNEQFF.

The chain couples TRBV15 to TRBJ2-2, with 8 bases that match TRBD1. The CDR3 runs to 15 residues. CDR1 and CDR2 from the germline V gene are LNHNV and YYDKDF (reference sequence). J lost 3 bases, V lost 4 bases, and 4 bases had no gene match. The DNA of the CDR3 is TGTGCCACCAGCATACGGACAGGGCACACCGGGGAGCTGTTTTTT. It encodes CATSIRTGHTGELFF.

The gene calls are TRBV10-3 and TRBJ1-1; no definite D call. Germline-derived CDR1 and CDR2 are ENHRY and SYGVKD. The CDR3 runs to 13 residues. V was clipped by 7 bases and J by 1 base, with 10 bases between them. The CDR3 loop is CAITSQSNTEAFF. The DNA of the CDR3 is TGTGCCATCACCTCACAGTCGAACACTGAAGCTTTCTTT.